The 7 T cell receptor beta chains below were found in one sample sequenced in a study of shared clonotypes between healthy human individuals. Naive CD8 isolation took CD45RO-negative cells positively selected for CCR7 and excluded terminally differentiated effector memory CD45RA+ cells. Generated by immunoSEQ multiplex PCR, the TCRdb table keeps only in-frame clones and is missing some. The sample lists around 560,000 clones; roughly 95% were seen once. The specimen sequenced was naive CD8+ T cells sorted from blood. All receptors derive from a woman aged 25 to 39 in good health.

The V call is TRBV27, the J call TRBJ2-1, with 11 nucleotides matching TRBD2. Germline lookup yields CDR1 MNHEY and CDR2 SMNVEV (reference sequence). This CDR3 is built from 16 residues. The J segment lost 2 bases and the V segment lost 2 bases, leaving 2 bases of the junction unmatched. CDR3 residues: CASSLVAGGPYNEQFF. CDR3 nucleotide sequence: TGTGCCAGCAGTTTAGTAGCGGGAGGGCCCTACAATGAGCAGTTCTTC.

V gene TRBV27 combines with J gene TRBJ2-7; 9 bases map to TRBD2. The V and J ends lost 7 bases and 5 bases, in that order; junction bases with no gene match: 6. CDR3 length equals 13 residues. Germline V lookup: CDR1 MNHEY, CDR2 SMNVEV (reference sequence). CDR3 loop: CASTPRTSDEQYF. The CDR3 region has the DNA TGTGCCAGCACCCCCAGGACTAGCGACGAGCAGTACTTC.

The chain employs TRBV12-5 and TRBJ2-1; 8 bases are a match to TRBD2. Germline trimming cut 2 bases from V and 10 bases from J; bases unmatched to any gene: 10. The CDR3 covers 15 residues. The V gene's germline CDR1 is LGHNT and CDR2 FRNRAP. In nucleotides, the CDR3 is TGTGCTAGTGGTTTGTGGGAGGACCGGGAGGGCGAGCAGTTCTTC. Translation: CASGLWEDREGEQFF.

The chain combines TRBV11-2 with TRBJ2-7, with a tentative D call TRBD2 (5 bases). The CDR3 runs to 14 residues. Germline V gene sequence: CDR1 SGHAT, CDR2 FQNNGV. V was cut by 2 bases and J by 5 bases, with 13 bases left in between. The CDR3 sequence: CASSLSSEGHEQYF. Here the CDR3 DNA reads TGTGCCAGCAGCTTATCTTCTGAGGGCCACGAGCAGTACTTC. Supplemented by reference TRBV11-2 and TRBJ2-7, the full variable domain reads EAGVAQSPRYKIIEKRQSVAFWCNPISGHATLYWYQQILGQGPKLLIQFQNNGVVDDSQLPKDRFSAERLKGVDSTLKIQPAKLEDSAVYLCASSLSSEGHEQYFGPGTRLTVT.

The chain employs TRBV4-1 and TRBJ2-1; D may be TRBD1 (5 bases). V lost 0 bases and J 7 bases, leaving 16 bases between the germline ends. Germline CDR1 and CDR2: MGHRA and YSYEKL. The CDR3 contains 16 residues. The CDR3 DNA follows: TGCGCCAGCAGCCAAGAGGGGCCGACCACTCAAAATGAGCAGTTCTTC. Its protein is CASSQEGPTTQNEQFF.

The chain is built from TRBV10-2 and TRBJ1-1; no reliable D call. The germline V gene encodes CDR1 WSHSY and CDR2 SAAADI. V was pared by 6 bases and J by 5 bases, with 13 bases between. The CDR3 covers 13 residues. For the CDR3, the DNA is TGCGCCAGCAGCCAATCCCCCTGGACTGAAGCTTTCTTT. Translated: CASSQSPWTEAFF.

On this clone itself: Other nucleotide sequences in the sample specify the same CDR3. The V and J genes are TRBV27 and TRBJ2-7; TRBD2 matches 8 bases. Losses at the gene ends were 6 bases for V and 3 bases for J; bases not matched to a gene: 4. CDR1 and CDR2 from the germline V gene are MNHEY and SMNVEV (reference sequence). The CDR3 contains 13 residues. DNA for the CDR3: TGTGCCAGCAGAGCCGGGACTAGCTACGAGCAGTACTTC. This translates into CASRAGTSYEQYF.